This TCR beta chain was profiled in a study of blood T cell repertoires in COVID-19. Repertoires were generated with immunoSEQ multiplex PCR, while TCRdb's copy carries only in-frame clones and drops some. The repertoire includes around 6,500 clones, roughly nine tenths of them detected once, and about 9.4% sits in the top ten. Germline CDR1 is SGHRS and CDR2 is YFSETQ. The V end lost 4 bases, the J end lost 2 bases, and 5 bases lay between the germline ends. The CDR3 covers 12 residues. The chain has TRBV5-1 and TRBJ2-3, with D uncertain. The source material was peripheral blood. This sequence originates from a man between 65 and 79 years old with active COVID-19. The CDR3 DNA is TGCGCCAGCAGCCCAAACACAGATACGCAGTATTTT. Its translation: CASSPNTDTQYF.